These T cell receptor beta chains were read from a single sample in a study of blood T cells in healthy people across ages. TCRdb reanalysed the 5' RACE reads using MiXCR and keeps one entry per CDR3 protein. The repertoire has 790,000 or so distinct CDR3 sequences, roughly three fifths of them found once; the top ten carry under 30%. Sequenced input: blood. The origin of the receptors is a man aged 35 to 55 in good health. CDR3s include the opening cysteine and the closing phenylalanine or tryptophan. A D gene is named only where the DNA matches it firmly. Clone size is given for some rows only: seen once, a few or many times, or a class if the clone is expanded.

cdr3_aa	cdr3_nt	v_call	j_call	clone_size	d_call
CASSTQGNGYTF	TGTGCCAGCAGTACTCAGGGCAATGGCTACACCTTC	TRBV25-1	TRBJ1-2	NA	NA
CSVEEPGGYEQYF	TGCAGCGTTGAAGAACCCGGGGGCTACGAGCAGTACTTC	TRBV29-1	TRBJ2-7	NA	NA
CASSLMVNTEAFF	TGTGCCAGCAGTTTAATGGTAAACACTGAAGCTTTCTTT	TRBV12-3/TRBV12-4	TRBJ1-1	few	NA
CASSLGFRGVGDTQYF	TGTGCCAGCAGCTTAGGGTTTAGAGGGGTTGGAGATACGCAGTATTTT	TRBV11-2	TRBJ2-3	few	NA
CANAIGGSYEQYF	TGCGCCAACGCCATAGGGGGCTCCTACGAGCAGTACTTC	TRBV5-1	TRBJ2-7	NA	NA
CASSLSTNEQYF	TGTGCCAGCAGCTTAAGTACCAACGAGCAGTACTTC	TRBV7-2	TRBJ2-7	NA	NA
CASSFPTDSGGSGANVLTF	TGTGCCAGCAGTTTCCCAACCGATTCAGGGGGCTCTGGGGCCAACGTCCTGACTTTC	TRBV12-3/TRBV12-4	TRBJ2-6	few	TRBD1
CSVGPGYNEQFF	TGCAGCGTCGGGCCCGGGTACAATGAGCAGTTCTTC	TRBV29-1	TRBJ2-1	few	NA
CSAQTGKFNQPQHF	TGCAGTGCTCAGACAGGAAAATTCAATCAGCCCCAGCATTTT	TRBV20-1	TRBJ1-5	NA	NA
CASSLVPPPDTQYF	TGTGCCAGCAGCTTAGTTCCCCCTCCAGATACGCAGTATTTT	TRBV7-2	TRBJ2-3	NA	NA
CSVPGHNRRDTQYF	TGCAGCGTGCCGGGCCACAATCGTCGAGATACGCAGTATTTT	TRBV29-1	TRBJ2-3	once	NA
CASSFISGVQYF	TGTGCCAGCAGCTTCATTTCGGGAGTCCAGTACTTC	TRBV5-6	TRBJ2-5	NA	NA
CSALREAGATDTQYF	TGCAGTGCTCTCAGGGAGGCGGGAGCGACAGATACGCAGTATTTT	TRBV20-1	TRBJ2-3	NA	TRBD2
CASSLTYTEAFF	TGTGCCAGCAGCCTAACTTACACTGAAGCTTTCTTT	TRBV3-1	TRBJ1-1	NA	NA
CASSPIQGAGELFF	TGTGCCAGCAGTCCCATACAGGGGGCCGGGGAGCTGTTTTTT	TRBV27	TRBJ2-2	NA	TRBD1
CASSLVGEENYGYTF	TGCGCCAGCAGCTTGGTCGGGGAAGAAAACTATGGCTACACCTTC	TRBV5-1	TRBJ1-2	NA	NA
CSVGVSDEQYF	TGCAGCGTTGGGGTTTCGGACGAGCAGTACTTC	TRBV29-1	TRBJ2-7	NA	NA
CASSGRTGSSQPQHF	TGTGCCAGCAGTGGTCGGACAGGGTCGAGTCAGCCCCAGCATTTT	TRBV2	TRBJ1-5	NA	TRBD1
CASSEEWTGNSPLHF	TGTGCCAGCAGTGAAGAGTGGACAGGCAATTCACCCCTCCACTTT	TRBV2	TRBJ1-6	NA	TRBD1
CASRQGLQGGYTF	TGTGCCAGCAGACAGGGCCTACAGGGTGGCTACACCTTC	TRBV28	TRBJ1-2	NA	NA
CASSLGEENQPQHF	TGCGCCAGCAGCTTGGGGGAAGAAAATCAGCCCCAGCATTTT	TRBV5-1	TRBJ1-5	NA	NA
CSVRLASPSSYEQYF	TGCAGTGTCCGACTAGCGTCACCGAGCTCCTACGAGCAGTACTTC	TRBV20-1	TRBJ2-7	NA	TRBD2
CASRQITDTQYF	TGTGCCAGCAGACAAATCACAGATACGCAGTATTTT	TRBV12-3/TRBV12-4	TRBJ2-3	NA	NA
CAWSVFTEAFF	TGTGCCTGGAGTGTGTTCACTGAAGCTTTCTTT	TRBV30	TRBJ1-1	NA	NA
CASSKARVAYQPQHF	TGTGCCAGCAGCAAAGCGAGGGTGGCTTATCAGCCCCAGCATTTT	TRBV21-1	TRBJ1-5	NA	NA
CSVPHRFVNEQFF	TGCAGCGTTCCCCATCGATTTGTCAATGAGCAGTTCTTC	TRBV29-1	TRBJ2-1	NA	NA
CASSLTLTDTQFF	TGTGCCAGCAGCCTCACCCTAACAGATACGCAGTTTTTT	TRBV7-2	TRBJ2-3	NA	NA
CASSLRRLETQYF	TGTGCCAGCAGCCTCAGGCGCCTAGAGACCCAGTACTTC	TRBV14	TRBJ2-5	NA	NA
CASSPGAVYNEQFF	TGTGCCAGCAGCCCAGGGGCAGTTTACAATGAGCAGTTCTTC	TRBV11-2	TRBJ2-1	NA	NA
CASSQDGPAEQYF	TGCGCCAGCAGCCAAGATGGACCCGCCGAGCAGTACTTC	TRBV4-3	TRBJ2-7	few	NA
CASSKFGGLTSTDTQYF	TGTGCCAGCAGCAAATTTGGCGGTTTAACTAGCACAGATACGCAGTATTTT	TRBV21-1	TRBJ2-3	NA	NA
CASSPIAAHQPQHF	TGTGCCAGCAGTCCGATCGCGGCCCATCAGCCCCAGCATTTT	TRBV6-2/TRBV6-3	TRBJ1-5	NA	NA
CAASDPGQANYGYTF	TGTGCCGCCAGTGATCCTGGACAAGCTAACTATGGCTACACCTTC	TRBV24-1	TRBJ1-2	NA	NA
CASSILPGQGYNEQFF	TGTGCCAGCAGTATATTACCGGGACAGGGGTACAATGAGCAGTTCTTC	TRBV27	TRBJ2-1	NA	TRBD1
CSARGALYNEQFF	TGCAGTGCTAGAGGGGCTCTCTACAATGAGCAGTTCTTC	TRBV20-1	TRBJ2-1	NA	NA
CASSFVDQLAGLGSETQYF	TGTGCCAGCAGCTTCGTTGATCAACTAGCGGGATTGGGGAGTGAGACCCAGTACTTC	TRBV7-8	TRBJ2-5	few	TRBD2
CASSGASNSYEQYF	TGTGCCAGCAGTGGGGCCAGCAACTCCTACGAGCAGTACTTC	TRBV6-1	TRBJ2-7	many	NA
CAISEPGGQTQYF	TGTGCCATCAGTGAGCCAGGGGGACAGACCCAGTACTTC	TRBV10-3	TRBJ2-5	few	TRBD1
CASSPLATDSRGPYNEQFF	TGTGCCAGCTCACCACTGGCTACGGACTCCAGGGGACCCTACAATGAGCAGTTCTTC	TRBV18	TRBJ2-1	NA	NA
CASSVKTGEKLFF	TGTGCCAGCAGCGTAAAGACAGGGGAAAAACTGTTTTTT	TRBV9	TRBJ1-4	once	TRBD1
CASSYRTRGLYEQYF	TGTGCCAGCAGTTATCGGACAAGGGGACTCTACGAGCAGTACTTC	TRBV28	TRBJ2-7	NA	NA
CASSLRRETHQFGYTF	TGCGCCAGCAGCTTAAGACGAGAAACCCACCAGTTTGGCTACACCTTC	TRBV5-1	TRBJ1-2	NA	NA
CASSLAGDWETQYF	TGTGCCAGCAGCTTAGCGGGAGACTGGGAGACCCAGTACTTC	TRBV7-9	TRBJ2-5	NA	NA
CSARELAKETQYF	TGCAGTGCTAGAGAACTAGCGAAAGAGACCCAGTACTTC	TRBV20-1	TRBJ2-5	NA	TRBD2
CSVVGDGGGYEQYF	TGCAGCGTTGTAGGCGATGGGGGCGGCTACGAGCAGTACTTC	TRBV29-1	TRBJ2-7	NA	NA
CASRLTGTESYNEQFF	TGTGCCAGCAGGCTGACCGGGACAGAATCCTACAATGAGCAGTTCTTC	TRBV27	TRBJ2-1	few	TRBD1
CASSVGGEQYF	TGTGCCAGCAGCGTAGGGGGCGAGCAGTACTTC	TRBV9	TRBJ2-7	few	NA
CATSDSGLADRGEQYF	TGTGCCACCAGTGATTCGGGACTAGCGGATAGGGGCGAGCAGTACTTC	TRBV24-1	TRBJ2-7	many	TRBD2
CASSQTATLNEQYF	TGTGCCAGCAGCCAAACAGCAACTCTGAATGAGCAGTACTTC	TRBV3-1	TRBJ2-7	NA	NA
CASSYSMGVPLYF	TGTGCCAGCAGTTACTCGATGGGGGTCCCGCTGTATTTT	TRBV6-2/TRBV6-3	TRBJ2-3	few	NA
CASSQGGDLNTGELFF	TGCGCCAGCAGCCAAGGGGGAGATCTCAACACCGGGGAGCTGTTTTTT	TRBV4-1	TRBJ2-2	few	NA
CSADTSGPYNEQFF	TGCAGTGCTGATACTAGCGGCCCCTACAATGAGCAGTTCTTC	TRBV20-1	TRBJ2-1	once	TRBD2
CASSTQGASNQPQHF	TGTGCCAGCAGTACCCAGGGGGCTAGCAATCAGCCCCAGCATTTT	TRBV12-3/TRBV12-4	TRBJ1-5	once	TRBD1
CASSSHNRQYF	TGTGCCAGCAGCTCCCATAATCGCCAGTACTTC	TRBV28	TRBJ2-5	few	NA